This entry concerns a single T cell receptor (beta chain). The antigen is undetermined. These data are taken from a study of cytomegalovirus exposure and HLA in healthy donors. Study-level points and caveats: A previous analysis found most TCR beta V segments productive roughly 90% or roughly 30% of the time. Analyses of presence/absence relied on an assumption of roughly uniform sequencing depth across donors.

J was trimmed by 2 bases and V by 2 bases; bases with no gene match: 5. There are 16 residues in the CDR3. From germline, CDR1 is SGDLS and CDR2 YYNGEE. Primers included in the PCR were 60 Vbeta and 13 Jbeta primers. Produced via immunoSEQ multiplex PCR; TCRdb's table is partial and in-frame only. The sample shows around 150,000 clones, around three quarters of them seen only once. Sequencing was carried out using PBMCs. The TCR sequence derives from a man between 40 and 49 years old in good health and CMV-seropositive. The V gene is TRBV9, the J gene TRBJ2-7, with 12 positions matching TRBD2. In DNA form, the CDR3 reads TGTGCCAGCAGCGTGGGTTCTAGCGGGAGGGCCTACGAGCAGTACTTC. It translates to CASSVGSSGRAYEQYF.